These 17 T cell receptor beta chains share one sample of origin, sequenced in a study of T cell responses to AZD1222 COVID-19 vaccine. The repertoire was sequenced with immunoSEQ multiplex PCR; TCRdb's copy has only in-frame clones and lacks some. The sample has tens of thousands of clones, 88% seen once. Sequencing was performed on peripheral blood, taken on day 0 of MenACWY control vaccination. These receptors came from an adult in good health.

The rearrangement uses TRBV5-1 and TRBJ2-2; the D gene is possibly TRBD1 (6 bases). CDR3 length equals 14 residues. Germline loops: CDR1 SGHRS, CDR2 YFSETQ. The V end lost 3 bases, the J end lost 8 bases, and 14 bases lay between the germline ends. The DNA of the CDR3 is TGCGCCAGCAGCTCTAACAGGGTTTGGGGGGAGCTGTTTTTT. It encodes CASSSNRVWGELFF.

This clone appeared a few times. The chain employs TRBV2 and TRBJ1-2; TRBD1 matches 9 bases. Germline V CDR1 and CDR2: SNHLY, FYNNEI. The CDR3 is made up of 12 amino acids. Losses at the gene ends were 9 bases for V and 5 bases for J; bases not matched to a gene: 4. This chain's CDR3 is CARGTGKYGYTF. The DNA of the CDR3 is TGTGCCAGGGGGACAGGGAAATATGGCTACACCTTC.

The chain employs TRBV13 and TRBJ2-1; 9 bases map to TRBD2. The CDR3 is made up of 16 amino acids. The germline gives CDR1 PRHDT, CDR2 FYEKMQ (reference sequence). The junction had 9 bases not matched to a gene; V was cut back by 6 bases and J by 3 bases. The CDR3 DNA reads as TGTGCCAGCAGGCCGACCGGGACTAGCTACTACAATGAGCAGTTCTTC. Amino acid sequence: CASRPTGTSYYNEQFF. The full variable domain, rest sourced from reference TRBV13 and TRBJ2-1, is AAGVIQSPRHLIKEKRETATLKCYPIPRHDTVYWYQQGPGQDPQFLISFYEKMQSDKGSIPDRFSAQQFSDYHSELNMSSLELGDSALYFCASRPTGTSYYNEQFFGPGTRLTVL.

The chain has TRBV28 and TRBJ2-7, with D unresolved. The CDR3 spans 14 residues. The V end lost 5 bases, the J end lost 4 bases, and 15 bases lay between the germline ends. Germline V lookup: CDR1 MDHEN, CDR2 SYDVKM. As DNA, the CDR3 is TGTGCCAGCAGTCCCGGTCAGAGCCCATACGAGCAGTACTTC. It is translated as CASSPGQSPYEQYF.

This clone showed up just a few times. The chain combines TRBV29-1 with TRBJ1-3; TRBD1 might be the D (6 bases). V lost 5 bases, J lost 4 bases, and 15 bases lay in between. Germline V gene sequence: CDR1 SQVTM, CDR2 ANQGSEA. This CDR3 has 14 residues. CDR3 residues: CSVTGRVGGNTIYF. The CDR3 DNA sequence: TGCAGCGTTACAGGGCGAGTCGGGGGAAACACCATATATTTT.

This clone was found once. CDR3 protein: CASSAGDTDTQYF. CDR3 DNA: TGTGCCAGCAGCGCCGGTGACACAGATACGCAGTATTTT. This rearrangement joins TRBV9 to TRBJ2-3; D not resolved. The germline V gene has CDR1 SGDLS and CDR2 YYNGEE. With 3 bases removed from V and 2 bases from J, the gap between germline ends came to 7 bases. The CDR3 runs 13 residues.

The CDR3 coding sequence is TGCGCCAGCAGCCAAGATCTCGAAGAAACATGGGAGCGCAATGAGCAGTTCTTC. It translates to CASSQDLEETWERNEQFF. The chain carries TRBV4-3 and TRBJ2-1; D perhaps matches TRBD2 (5 bases). CDR3 length equals 18 residues. Germline V gene lookup returns CDR1 LGHNA and CDR2 YSLEER. V was cut by 0 bases and J by 6 bases, with 21 bases left in between.

This clone was recorded only once. The DNA of the CDR3 is TGTGCCAGTAGGACTAGCGGGATCAATGAGCAGTTCTTC. Its protein product is CASRTSGINEQFF. This rearrangement joins TRBV12-3 or TRBV12-4 to TRBJ2-1; 12 bases are a match to TRBD2. V lost 9 bases and J lost 6; bases outside the gene matches: 3. The CDR3 has 13 residues.

The rearrangement joins TRBV5-1 to TRBJ1-2, with unresolved D. The CDR3 has 14 residues. Trimming left V 4 bases short and J 8 bases short, with 18 bases between. Germline-derived CDR1 and CDR2 are SGHRS and YFSETQ. CDR3 in amino acids: CASSLGDALGGYTF. The CDR3 bases are TGCGCCAGCAGCCTGGGTGACGCATTGGGAGGCTACACCTTC.

CDR3 region: CASSQQAGGAYEQYF. In nucleotides, the CDR3 is TGTGCCAGCAGCCAGCAAGCGGGAGGCGCCTACGAGCAGTACTTC. The chain joins TRBV7-9 to TRBJ2-7; TRBD2 agrees at 9 bases. The ends lost 5 bases at V and 2 bases at J; junction bases unmatched: 7. Germline lookup yields CDR1 SEHNR and CDR2 FQNEAQ (reference sequence). The CDR3 is 15 amino acids.

The chain has TRBV3-1 (or the pseudogene TRBV3-2) and TRBJ2-7, with a tentative D call TRBD2 (5 bases). The V gene lost 2 bases and the J gene lost 4 bases, with 6 bases spanning the gap. From germline, CDR1 is LGHDT and CDR2 YNNKEL (reference sequence). This CDR3 region has 12 residues. CDR3 sequence reads: CASSQREYEQYF. The CDR3 DNA follows: TGTGCCAGCAGCCAAAGGGAGTACGAGCAGTACTTC.

V and J are TRBV4-1 and TRBJ1-5; TRBD1 agrees at 8 bases. V shed 6 bases and J 2 bases; nucleotides not matched to a gene: 6. From germline, CDR1 is MGHRA and CDR2 YSYEKL. This CDR3 has 15 residues. The CDR3 protein is CASSDGQGGNQPQHF. The CDR3 nucleotides are TGCGCCAGCAGTGACGGACAGGGTGGCAATCAGCCCCAGCATTTT.

The rearrangement joins TRBV9 to TRBJ2-7, with D perhaps TRBD2 (5 bases). The CDR3 is made up of 15 amino acids. Looked up from germline, CDR1 is SGDLS and CDR2 is YYNGEE. Trimming removed 4 bases from V and 7 bases from J, with 21 bases in between. The CDR3 sequence is CASSPQVASPEEQYF. In nucleotides, the CDR3 is TGTGCCAGCAGCCCCCAGGTAGCGTCGCCTGAGGAGCAGTACTTC.

The rearrangement links TRBV6-2 or TRBV6-3 to TRBJ2-7, with D uncertain. Trimming removed 6 bases at V and 1 base at J, with 13 bases between. The V gene's germline CDR1 is MNHEY and CDR2 SVGEGT. CDR3 length: 14 residues. The CDR3 spells CASSPPGGSYEQYF. CDR3 sequence (DNA): TGTGCCAGCAGCCCCCCCGGCGGATCCTACGAGCAGTACTTC.

The chain links TRBV29-1 to TRBJ2-3; D is ambiguous. CDR1 and CDR2 from the germline V gene are SQVTM and ANQGSEA. V lost 5 bases and J 0 bases, leaving 0 bases between the germline ends. The CDR3 sequence is 10 residues long. DNA for the CDR3: TGCAGCGTTAGCACAGATACGCAGTATTTT. Residues: CSVSTDTQYF.

J is TRBJ1-1 and V is TRBV28; D is unresolved. The CDR3 sequence is 11 residues long. Looked up from germline, CDR1 is MDHEN and CDR2 is SYDVKM. Trimming removed 8 bases at V and 7 bases at J, with 11 bases between. For the CDR3, the DNA is TGTGCCAGCCGTGTTCATTTTGAAGCTTTCTTT. It codes for CASRVHFEAFF.

The chain uses TRBV5-1 and TRBJ2-2; 12 bases line up with TRBD1. J lost 0 bases, V lost 6 bases, and 9 bases had no gene match. This CDR3 has 18 amino acids. Germline V gene sequence: CDR1 SGHRS, CDR2 YFSETQ. CDR3 nucleotide sequence: TGCGCCAGCAAGACCGGGACAGGGGGCTACTCGAACACCGGGGAGCTGTTTTTT. Translating gives CASKTGTGGYSNTGELFF.